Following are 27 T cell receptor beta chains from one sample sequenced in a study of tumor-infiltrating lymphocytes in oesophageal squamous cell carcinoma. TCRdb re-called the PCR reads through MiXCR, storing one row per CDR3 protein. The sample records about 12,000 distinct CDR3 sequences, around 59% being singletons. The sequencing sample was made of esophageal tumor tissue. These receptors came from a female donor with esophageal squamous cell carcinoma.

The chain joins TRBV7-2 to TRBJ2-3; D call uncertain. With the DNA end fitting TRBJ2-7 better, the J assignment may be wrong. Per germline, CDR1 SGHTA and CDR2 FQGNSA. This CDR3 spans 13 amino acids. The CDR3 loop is CASSLVYPYEQYF. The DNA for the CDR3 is TGTGCCAGCAGCTTGGTGTATCCCTACGAGCAGTACTTC.

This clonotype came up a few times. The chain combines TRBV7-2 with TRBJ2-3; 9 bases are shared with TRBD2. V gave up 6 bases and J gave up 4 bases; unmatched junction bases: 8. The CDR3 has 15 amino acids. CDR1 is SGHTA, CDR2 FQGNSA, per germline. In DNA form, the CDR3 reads TGTGCCAGCAGGATGACTAGCGGTGAGGCAGATACGCAGTATTTT. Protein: CASRMTSGEADTQYF.

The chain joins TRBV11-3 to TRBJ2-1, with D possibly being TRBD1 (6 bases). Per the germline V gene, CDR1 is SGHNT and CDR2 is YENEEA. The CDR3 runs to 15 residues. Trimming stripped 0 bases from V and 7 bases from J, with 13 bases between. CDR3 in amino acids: CASSLDTRGRNEQFF. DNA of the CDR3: TGTGCCAGCAGCTTAGACACCAGGGGTCGGAATGAGCAGTTCTTC. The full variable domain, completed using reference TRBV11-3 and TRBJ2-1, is EAGVVQSPRYKIIEKKQPVAFWCNPISGHNTLYWYLQNLGQGPELLIRYENEEAVDDSQLPKDRFSAERLKGVDSTLKIQPAELGDSAVYLCASSLDTRGRNEQFFGPGTRLTVL.

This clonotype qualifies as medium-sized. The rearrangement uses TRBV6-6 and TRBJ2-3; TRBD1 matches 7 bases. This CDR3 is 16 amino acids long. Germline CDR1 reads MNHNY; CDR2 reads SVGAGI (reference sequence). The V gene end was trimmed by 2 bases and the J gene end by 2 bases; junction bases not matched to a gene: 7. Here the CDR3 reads CASSYLPGQHTDTQYF. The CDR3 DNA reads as TGTGCCAGCAGTTACCTTCCGGGACAGCACACAGATACGCAGTATTTT.

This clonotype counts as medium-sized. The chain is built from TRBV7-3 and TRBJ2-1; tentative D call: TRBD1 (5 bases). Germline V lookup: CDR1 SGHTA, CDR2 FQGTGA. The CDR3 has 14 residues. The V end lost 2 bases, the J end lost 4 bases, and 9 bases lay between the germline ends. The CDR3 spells CASSLRRGYNEQFF. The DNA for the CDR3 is TGTGCCAGCAGCTTACGAAGGGGATACAATGAGCAGTTCTTC.

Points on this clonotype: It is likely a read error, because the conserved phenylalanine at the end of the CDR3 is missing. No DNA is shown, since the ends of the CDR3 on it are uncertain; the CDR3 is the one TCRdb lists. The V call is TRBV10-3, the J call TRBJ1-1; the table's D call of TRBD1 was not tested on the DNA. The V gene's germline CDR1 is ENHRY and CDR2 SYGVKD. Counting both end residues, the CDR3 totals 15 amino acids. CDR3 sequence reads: CAISTGGRGPSILVM.

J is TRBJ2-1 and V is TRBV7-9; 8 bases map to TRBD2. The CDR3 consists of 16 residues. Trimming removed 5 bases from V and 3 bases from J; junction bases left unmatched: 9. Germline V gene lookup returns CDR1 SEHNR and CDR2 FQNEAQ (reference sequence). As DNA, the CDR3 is TGTGCCAGCAGCCAGATCGGCGGGGGGTTCTACAATGAGCAGTTCTTC. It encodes CASSQIGGGFYNEQFF.

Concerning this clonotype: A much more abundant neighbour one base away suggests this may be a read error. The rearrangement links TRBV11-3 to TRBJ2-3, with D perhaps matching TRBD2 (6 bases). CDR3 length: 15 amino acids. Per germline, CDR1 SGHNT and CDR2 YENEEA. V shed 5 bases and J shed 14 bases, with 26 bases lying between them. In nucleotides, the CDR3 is TGTGCCAGCAGCCGCGGGACTCTTAACACCGGGGAGCTGTATTTT. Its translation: CASSRGTLNTGELYF.

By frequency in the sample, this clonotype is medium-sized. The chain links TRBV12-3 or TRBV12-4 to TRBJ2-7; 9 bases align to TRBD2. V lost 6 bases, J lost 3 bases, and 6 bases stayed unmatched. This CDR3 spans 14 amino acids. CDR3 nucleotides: TGTGCCAGCAGCCCCGAGACTAGCGGCTACGAGCAGTACTTC. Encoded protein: CASSPETSGYEQYF.

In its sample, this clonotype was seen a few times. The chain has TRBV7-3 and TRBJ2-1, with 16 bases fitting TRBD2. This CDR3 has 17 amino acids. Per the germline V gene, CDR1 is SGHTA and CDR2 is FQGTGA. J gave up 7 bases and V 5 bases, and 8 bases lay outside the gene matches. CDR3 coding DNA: TGTGCCAGCAGCCGACTTACGGGACTAGCGGGAGGGAATGAGCAGTTCTTC. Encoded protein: CASSRLTGLAGGNEQFF. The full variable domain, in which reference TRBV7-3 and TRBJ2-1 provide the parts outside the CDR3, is GAGVSQTPSNKVTEKGKYVELRCDPISGHTALYWYRQSLGQGPEFLIYFQGTGAADDSGLPNDRFFAVRPEGSVSTLKIQRTERGDSAVYLCASSRLTGLAGGNEQFFGPGTRLTVL.

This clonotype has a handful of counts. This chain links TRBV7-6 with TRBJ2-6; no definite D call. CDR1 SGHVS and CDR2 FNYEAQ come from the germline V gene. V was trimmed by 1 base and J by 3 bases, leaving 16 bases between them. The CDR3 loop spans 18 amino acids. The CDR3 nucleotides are TGTGCCAGCAGCTTAGGACCGAGTCTAGTCCGTGGGGCCAACGTCCTGACTTTC. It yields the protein CASSLGPSLVRGANVLTF.

The CDR3 DNA sequence: TGTGCCAGCAGCTTCGCAGGGATGGGAGAGACCCAGTACTTC. This sequence encodes CASSFAGMGETQYF. This chain connects TRBV27 to TRBJ2-5, with D possibly being TRBD1 (5 bases). The CDR3 loop spans 14 amino acids. The germline gives CDR1 MNHEY, CDR2 SMNVEV (reference sequence). Trimming took off 6 bases at V and 4 bases at J, with 15 bases between the two ends.

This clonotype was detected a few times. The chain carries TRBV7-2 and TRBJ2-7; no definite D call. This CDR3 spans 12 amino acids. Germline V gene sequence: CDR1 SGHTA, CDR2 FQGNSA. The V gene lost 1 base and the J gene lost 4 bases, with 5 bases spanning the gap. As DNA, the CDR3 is TGTGCCAGCAGCTTAGTTAGGTACGAGCAGTACTTC. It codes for CASSLVRYEQYF.

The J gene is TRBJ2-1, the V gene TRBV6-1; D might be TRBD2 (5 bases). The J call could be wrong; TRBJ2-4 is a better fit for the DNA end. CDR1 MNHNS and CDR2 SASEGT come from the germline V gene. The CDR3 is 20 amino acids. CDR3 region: CASGQWGEPKLPVAKNIQYF. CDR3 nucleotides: TGTGCCAGCGGCCAATGGGGAGAACCCAAACTACCCGTAGCCAAAAACATTCAGTACTTC.

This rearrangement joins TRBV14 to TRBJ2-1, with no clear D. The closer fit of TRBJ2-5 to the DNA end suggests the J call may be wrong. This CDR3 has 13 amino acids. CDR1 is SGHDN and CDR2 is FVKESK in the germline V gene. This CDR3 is CASSQGVGETQYF. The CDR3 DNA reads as TGTGCCAGCAGCCAAGGTGTGGGGGAGACCCAGTACTTC.

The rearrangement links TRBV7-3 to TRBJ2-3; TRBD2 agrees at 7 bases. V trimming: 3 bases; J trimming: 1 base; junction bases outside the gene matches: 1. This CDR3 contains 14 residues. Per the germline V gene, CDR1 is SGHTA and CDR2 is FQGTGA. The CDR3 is CASSLSGGTDTQYF. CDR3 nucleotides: TGTGCCAGCAGCTTGAGCGGGGGCACAGATACGCAGTATTTT.

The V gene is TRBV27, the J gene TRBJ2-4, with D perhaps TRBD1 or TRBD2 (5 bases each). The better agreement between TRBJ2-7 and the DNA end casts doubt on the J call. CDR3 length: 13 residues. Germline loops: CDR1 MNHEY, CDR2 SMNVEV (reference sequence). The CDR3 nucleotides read TGTGCCAGCAGTTATGGGGGAAGGAGCGAGCAGTACTTC. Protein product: CASSYGGRSEQYF.

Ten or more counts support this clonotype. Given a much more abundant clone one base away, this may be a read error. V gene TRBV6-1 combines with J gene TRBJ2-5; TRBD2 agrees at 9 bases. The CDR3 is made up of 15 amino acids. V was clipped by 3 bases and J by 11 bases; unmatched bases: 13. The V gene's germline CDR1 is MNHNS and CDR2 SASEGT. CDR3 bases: TGTGCCAGCAGTGATTGGGCGGGGGGGTACAATGAGCAGTACTTC. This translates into CASSDWAGGYNEQYF.

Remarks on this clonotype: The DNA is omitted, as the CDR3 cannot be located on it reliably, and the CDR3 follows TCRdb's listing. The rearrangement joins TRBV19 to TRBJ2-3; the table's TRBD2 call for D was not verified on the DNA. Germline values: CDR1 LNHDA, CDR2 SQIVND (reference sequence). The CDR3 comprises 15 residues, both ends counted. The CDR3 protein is CASSIGIILLTHLRF.

Here the CDR3 reads CASSVAGPRETQYF. The CDR3 region has the DNA TGTGCCAGCAGTGTGGCAGGGCCCAGGGAGACCCAGTACTTC. The chain joins TRBV6-6 to TRBJ2-1; D possibly corresponds to TRBD1 (5 bases). The end of the DNA fits TRBJ2-5 better, so the J call may be wrong. Germline values: CDR1 MNHNY, CDR2 SVGAGI (reference sequence). This CDR3 has 14 amino acids.

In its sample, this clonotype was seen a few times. The CDR3 loop reads CASMRFLGETQYF. CDR3 sequence (DNA): TGTGCCAGCATGCGGTTCTTAGGAGAGACCCAGTACTTC. The rearrangement joins TRBV12-3 or TRBV12-4 to TRBJ2-5; D not resolved. CDR3 length equals 13 residues. V was cut by 7 bases and J by 4 bases, with 13 bases left in between.

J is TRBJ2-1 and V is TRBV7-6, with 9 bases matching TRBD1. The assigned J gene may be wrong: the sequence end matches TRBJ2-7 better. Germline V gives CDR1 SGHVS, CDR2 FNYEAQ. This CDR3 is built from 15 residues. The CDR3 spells CASSHPGQGLHEQYF. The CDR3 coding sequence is TGTGCCAGCAGCCATCCGGGACAGGGATTGCATGAGCAGTACTTC.

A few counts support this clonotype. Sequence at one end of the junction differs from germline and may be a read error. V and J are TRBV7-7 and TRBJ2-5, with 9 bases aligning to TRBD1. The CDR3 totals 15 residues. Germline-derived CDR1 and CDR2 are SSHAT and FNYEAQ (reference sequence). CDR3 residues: CASSPLQGAGGTQYF. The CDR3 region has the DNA TGTGCTAGCAGCCCGTTACAGGGGGCAGGGGGGACCCAGTACTTC.

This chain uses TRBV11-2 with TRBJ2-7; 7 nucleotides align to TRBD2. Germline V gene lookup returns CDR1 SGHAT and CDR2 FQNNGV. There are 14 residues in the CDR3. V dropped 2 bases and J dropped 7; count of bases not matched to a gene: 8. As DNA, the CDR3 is TGTGCCAGCAGCTTATGGCGGGAGCCTAGGGAGCAGTACTTC. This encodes CASSLWREPREQYF.

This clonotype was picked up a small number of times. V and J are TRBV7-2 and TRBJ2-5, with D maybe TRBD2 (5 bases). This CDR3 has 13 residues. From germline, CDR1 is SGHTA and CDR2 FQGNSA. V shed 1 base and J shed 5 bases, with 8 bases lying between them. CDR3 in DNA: TGTGCCAGCAGCTTAGGAGGGTTGGAGACCCAGTACTTC. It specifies CASSLGGLETQYF. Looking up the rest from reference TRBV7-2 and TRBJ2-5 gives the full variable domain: GAGVSQSPSNKVTEKGKDVELRCDPISGHTALYWYRQSLGQGLEFLIYFQGNSAPDKSGLPSDRFSAERTGGSVSTLTIQRTQQEDSAVYLCASSLGGLETQYFGPGTRLLVL.

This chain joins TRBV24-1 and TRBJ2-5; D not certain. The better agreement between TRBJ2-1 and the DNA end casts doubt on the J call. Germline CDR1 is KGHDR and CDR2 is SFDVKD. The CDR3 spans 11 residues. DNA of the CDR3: TGTGCCACCCAACGGTTCGATGAGCAGTTCTTC. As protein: CATQRFDEQFF.

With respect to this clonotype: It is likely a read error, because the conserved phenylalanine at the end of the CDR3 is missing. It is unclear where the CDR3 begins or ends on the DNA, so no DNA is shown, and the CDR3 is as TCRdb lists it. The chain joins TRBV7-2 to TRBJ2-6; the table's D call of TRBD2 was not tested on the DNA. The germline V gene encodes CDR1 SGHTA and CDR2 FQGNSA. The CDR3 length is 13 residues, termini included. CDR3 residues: CASSGSYEQYFGP.